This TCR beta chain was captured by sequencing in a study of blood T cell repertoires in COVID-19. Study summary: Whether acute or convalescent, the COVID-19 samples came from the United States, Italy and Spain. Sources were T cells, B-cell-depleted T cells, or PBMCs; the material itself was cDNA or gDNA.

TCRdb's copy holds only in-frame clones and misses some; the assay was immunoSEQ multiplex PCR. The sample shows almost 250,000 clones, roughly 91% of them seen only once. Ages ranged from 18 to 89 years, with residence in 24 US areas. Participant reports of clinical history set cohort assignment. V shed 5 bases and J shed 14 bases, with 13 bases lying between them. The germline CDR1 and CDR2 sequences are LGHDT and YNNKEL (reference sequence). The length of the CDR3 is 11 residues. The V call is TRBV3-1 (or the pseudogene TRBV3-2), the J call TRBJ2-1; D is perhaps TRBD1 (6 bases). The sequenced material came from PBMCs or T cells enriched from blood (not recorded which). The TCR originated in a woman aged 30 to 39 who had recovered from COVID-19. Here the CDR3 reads CASSSRQAEFF. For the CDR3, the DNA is TGTGCCAGCAGCTCCCGACAGGCAGAGTTCTTC.